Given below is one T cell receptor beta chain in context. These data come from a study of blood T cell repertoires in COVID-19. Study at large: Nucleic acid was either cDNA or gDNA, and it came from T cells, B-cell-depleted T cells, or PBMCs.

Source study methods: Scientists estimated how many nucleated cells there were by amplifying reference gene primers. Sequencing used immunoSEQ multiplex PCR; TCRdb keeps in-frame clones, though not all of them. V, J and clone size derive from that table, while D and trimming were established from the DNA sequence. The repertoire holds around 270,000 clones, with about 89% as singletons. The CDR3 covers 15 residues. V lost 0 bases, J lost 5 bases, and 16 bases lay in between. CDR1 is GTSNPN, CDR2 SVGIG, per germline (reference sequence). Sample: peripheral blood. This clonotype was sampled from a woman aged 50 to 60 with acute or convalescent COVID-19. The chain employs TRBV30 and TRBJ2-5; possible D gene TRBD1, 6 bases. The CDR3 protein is CAWSVLTGQGETQYF. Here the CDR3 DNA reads TGTGCCTGGAGTGTACTGACAGGCCAAGGGGAGACCCAGTACTTC.